This T cell receptor beta chain was profiled in a study of graft-versus-host responses after intestinal transplantation. The method was immunoSEQ multiplex PCR; TCRdb's version includes in-frame clones alone and lacks a portion of them. The sample comprises around 50,000 clones, around 90% of which are singletons, and approximately 1.6% rests with the top ten. This clone was counted once. The V and J ends lost 0 bases and 3 bases, in that order; junction bases with no gene match: 7. Germline values: CDR1 SGHRS, CDR2 YFSETQ. The CDR3 sequence is 17 residues long. The chain couples TRBV5-1 to TRBJ2-7; 12 bases line up with TRBD1. The TCR was taken from a human patient who received an intestinal transplant, so some T cells may come from the graft donor. The sample in question was PBMCs, obtained 26 days after transplant. DNA for the CDR3: TGCGCCAGCAGCTTGGGGGGACAGGGGGCAGGAGGCTACGAGCAGTACTTC. It is translated as CASSLGGQGAGGYEQYF.